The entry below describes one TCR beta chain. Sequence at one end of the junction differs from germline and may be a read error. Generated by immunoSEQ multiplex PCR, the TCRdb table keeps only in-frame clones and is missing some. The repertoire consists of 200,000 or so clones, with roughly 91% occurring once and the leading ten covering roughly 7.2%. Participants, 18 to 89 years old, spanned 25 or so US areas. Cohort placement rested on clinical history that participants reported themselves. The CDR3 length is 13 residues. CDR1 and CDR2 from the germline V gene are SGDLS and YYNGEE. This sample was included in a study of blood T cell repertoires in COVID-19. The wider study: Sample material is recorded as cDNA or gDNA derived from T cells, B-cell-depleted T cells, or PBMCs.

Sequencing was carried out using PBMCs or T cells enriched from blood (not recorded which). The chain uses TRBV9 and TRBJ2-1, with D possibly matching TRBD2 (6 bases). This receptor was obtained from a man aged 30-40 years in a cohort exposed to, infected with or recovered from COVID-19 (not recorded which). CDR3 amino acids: CASSGASYNEQFF. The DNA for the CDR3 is TGTGCCAGTAGCGGAGCGTCCTACAATGAGCAGTTCTTC.